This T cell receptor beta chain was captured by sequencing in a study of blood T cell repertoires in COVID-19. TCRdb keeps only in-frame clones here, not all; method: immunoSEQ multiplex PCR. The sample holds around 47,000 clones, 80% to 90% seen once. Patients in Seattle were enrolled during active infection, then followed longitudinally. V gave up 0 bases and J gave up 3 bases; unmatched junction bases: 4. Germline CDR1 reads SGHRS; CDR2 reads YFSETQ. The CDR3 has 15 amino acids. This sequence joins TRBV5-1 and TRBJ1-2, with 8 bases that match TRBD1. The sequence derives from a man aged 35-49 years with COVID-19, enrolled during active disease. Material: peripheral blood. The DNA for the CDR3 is TGCGCCAGCAGCTTGGTTCAGGGGGCTGACTATGGCTACACCTTC. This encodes CASSLVQGADYGYTF.